Below, 20 T cell receptor beta chains from the same sample are listed, as sequenced in a study of T cell responses to AZD1222 COVID-19 vaccine. The repertoire was sequenced with immunoSEQ multiplex PCR; TCRdb's copy has only in-frame clones and lacks some. The sample comprises more than 110,000 clones, roughly 90% of which are singletons, and around 3.5% rests with the top ten. Sample: peripheral blood, taken 28 days after the second AZD1222 dose. These receptors came from an adult who received the AZD1222 COVID-19 vaccine.

The chain recombines TRBV27 with TRBJ1-1; no definite D call. CDR3 size: 13 residues. Trimming pared 2 bases from V and 0 bases from J, leaving 4 bases between. The germline gives CDR1 MNHEY, CDR2 SMNVEV (reference sequence). The CDR3 loop reads CASSLALNTEAFF. The CDR3 bases are TGTGCCAGCAGTTTAGCCTTGAACACTGAAGCTTTCTTT.

This clone was observed at least ten times. The J gene is TRBJ1-5, the V gene TRBV4-1, with D unresolved. There are 16 residues in the CDR3. Germline V gene lookup returns CDR1 MGHRA and CDR2 YSYEKL. Between the trimmed V and J ends, which lost 5 bases and 1 base, there was a span of 15 bases. Written as DNA, the CDR3 is TGCGCCAGCAGCTGGACGGCAGCGGGGAGCAATCAGCCCCAGCATTTT. The encoded protein is CASSWTAAGSNQPQHF.

In the case of this clone: The same CDR3 is also encoded by other DNA sequences in this sample. This chain joins TRBV5-1 and TRBJ1-6, with D uncertain. The germline V and J ends were trimmed by 0 bases and 0 bases, with 7 bases remaining between them. The CDR3 is made up of 16 amino acids. Germline V lookup: CDR1 SGHRS, CDR2 YFSETQ. CDR3 DNA: TGCGCCAGCAGCTTGGTGGCGAGCTCCTATAATTCACCCCTCCACTTT. Protein sequence: CASSLVASSYNSPLHF.

CDR3 sequence (DNA): TGCAGCGTCTACAGGGGCCCCAACACCGGGGAGCTGTTTTTT. Protein sequence: CSVYRGPNTGELFF. This chain connects TRBV29-1 to TRBJ2-2; 7 positions match TRBD1. Germline V CDR1 and CDR2: SQVTM, ANQGSEA. V lost 6 bases, J lost 2 bases, and 6 bases stayed unmatched. The CDR3 is 14 residues long.

V is TRBV5-1 and J is TRBJ1-2, with 9 bases identical to TRBD1. This CDR3 region has 15 residues. CDR1 SGHRS and CDR2 YFSETQ come from the germline V gene. With V trimmed by 0 bases and J by 6 bases, 6 bases remained unmatched. In nucleotides, the CDR3 is TGCGCCAGCAGCTTGGCAGGGGGACAGGGACATGGCTACACCTTC. Protein sequence: CASSLAGGQGHGYTF.

This clone was detected once. This sequence joins TRBV11-3 and TRBJ2-1, with TRBD1 matching 9 bases. Germline loops: CDR1 SGHNT, CDR2 YENEEA. V gave up 5 bases and J gave up 6 bases; unmatched junction bases: 8. The CDR3 spans 15 residues. The CDR3 nucleotides are TGTGCCAGCAGCCCTGGGACAGGGTCGTTCAATGAGCAGTTCTTC. Encoded protein: CASSPGTGSFNEQFF.

This clone was counted once. V is TRBV10-1 and J is TRBJ1-3, with unresolved D. Trimming pared 4 bases from V and 0 bases from J, leaving 13 bases between. The germline CDR1 and CDR2 sequences are WNHNN and SYGVQD (reference sequence). The CDR3 is 16 amino acids. The CDR3 nucleotides are TGCGCCAGCAGTGGGACTAACAGATACTCTGGAAACACCATATATTTT. Its protein is CASSGTNRYSGNTIYF.

This clone was observed a few times. The chain combines TRBV28 with TRBJ1-5, with TRBD1 matching over 8 bases. The V gene's germline CDR1 is MDHEN and CDR2 SYDVKM. V shed 6 bases and J 1 base; nucleotides not matched to a gene: 8. The CDR3 spans 16 residues. The CDR3 DNA reads TGTGCCAGCAGCCCCGTGAGACAGGGGAGCAATCAGCCCCAGCATTTT. Translated: CASSPVRQGSNQPQHF.

The CDR3 region is CASSIGTTNSPLHF. For the CDR3, the DNA is TGTGCCAGTAGTATCGGGACGACTAATTCACCCCTCCACTTT. This chain links TRBV19 with TRBJ1-6; possible D gene TRBD1, 5 bases. Germline CDR1 is LNHDA and CDR2 is SQIVND (reference sequence). Trimming removed 3 bases at V and 6 bases at J, with 9 bases between. This CDR3 spans 14 amino acids.

This chain uses TRBV6-5 with TRBJ1-2; 7 bases map to TRBD1. The CDR3 contains 13 residues. The J segment lost 8 bases and the V segment lost 3 bases, leaving 6 bases of the junction unmatched. Germline CDR1 and CDR2: MNHEY and SVGAGI. CDR3 nucleotide sequence: TGTGCCAGCAGTTATACAGGGGAGGGGGGCTACACCTTC. It is translated as CASSYTGEGGYTF.

The rearrangement joins TRBV5-4 to TRBJ2-2; no clear D. The CDR3 has 15 amino acids. Germline values: CDR1 SGHNT, CDR2 YYREEE (reference sequence). Trimming cost V 4 bases and J 4 bases, with 14 bases left between them. The CDR3 spells CASSGPAPSTGELFF. CDR3 in DNA: TGTGCCAGCAGCGGGCCGGCCCCGAGCACCGGGGAGCTGTTTTTT. Based on the CDR3 plus reference TRBV5-4 and TRBJ2-2, the full variable domain is ETGVTQSPTHLIKTRGQQVTLRCSSQSGHNTVSWYQQALGQGPQFIFQYYREEENGRGNFPPRFSGLQFPNYSSELNVNALELDDSALYLCASSGPAPSTGELFFGEGSRLTVL.

The chain links TRBV5-4 to TRBJ2-2; D is uncertain. This CDR3 contains 16 residues. V was pared by 0 bases and J by 0 bases, with 9 bases between. CDR1 and CDR2 from the germline V gene are SGHNT and YYREEE (reference sequence). The CDR3 sequence: CASSLGGRTNTGELFF. As DNA, the CDR3 is TGTGCCAGCAGCTTGGGTGGGCGGACGAACACCGGGGAGCTGTTTTTT.

The chain combines TRBV2 with TRBJ1-6, with 7 bases identical to TRBD1. V was pared by 7 bases and J by 3 bases, with 6 bases of the junction left unmatched. Germline lookup yields CDR1 SNHLY and CDR2 FYNNEI. CDR3 size: 15 residues. The DNA of the CDR3 is TGTGCCAGCACGAGTCAGGGGGGCTATAATTCACCCCTCCACTTT. Its protein product is CASTSQGGYNSPLHF.

A word on this clone: One end of the junction varies from germline; a read error may be responsible. The J gene is TRBJ2-7, the V gene TRBV28, with D perhaps TRBD1 (5 bases). The CDR3 extends over 14 amino acids. CDR1 MDHEN and CDR2 SYDVKM come from the germline V gene. The CDR3 DNA reads TGTGCCAGCAGTTTATCCGGTGGACAACTAAAGAGGTGCTTC. It encodes CASSLSGGQLKRCF.

The gene calls are TRBV19 and TRBJ2-5, with 12 nucleotides matching TRBD2. The V segment lost 5 bases and the J segment 8 bases; nucleotides outside the gene matches: 12. The CDR3 is made up of 16 amino acids. Germline V CDR1 and CDR2: LNHDA, SQIVND (reference sequence). The CDR3 nucleotides read TGTGCCAGTAGTCCCCCCGCAGCTAGCGGGAGGGGCACCCAGTACTTC. Translation: CASSPPAASGRGTQYF. The full variable domain, with the rest looked up from reference TRBV19 and TRBJ2-5, is DGGITQSPKYLFRKEGQNVTLSCEQNLNHDAMYWYRQDPGQGLRLIYYSQIVNDFQKGDIAEGYSVSREKKESFPLTVTSAQKNPTAFYLCASSPPAASGRGTQYFGPGTRLLVL.

CDR3 nucleotides: TGTGCCAGCAGCTTGGGGCCTAGCGCTACTAGCACAGATACGCAGTATTTT. It specifies CASSLGPSATSTDTQYF. The V gene is TRBV5-4, the J gene TRBJ2-3, with TRBD2 as a possible D gene (6 bases). Germline CDR1 SGHNT, CDR2 YYREEE (reference sequence). The ends were cut back, 0 bases at V and 0 bases at J, with 14 bases in the middle. This CDR3 is 17 amino acids long.

The gene calls are TRBV7-7 and TRBJ2-7, with D possibly matching TRBD1 (5 bases). Germline CDR1 is SSHAT and CDR2 is FNYEAQ (reference sequence). The CDR3 totals 15 residues. Trimming left V 1 base short and J 3 bases short, with 13 bases between. The CDR3 here is CASSLGVGPHYEQYF. CDR3 DNA: TGTGCCAGCAGCTTAGGGGTGGGGCCCCACTACGAGCAGTACTTC.

V gene TRBV9 combines with J gene TRBJ2-3, with D possibly TRBD2 on 6 matching bases. This CDR3 is 15 amino acids long. V was pared by 0 bases and J by 6 bases, with 14 bases between. Germline CDR1 is SGDLS and CDR2 is YYNGEE. CDR3 DNA sequence: TGTGCCAGCAGCGTAGGCGGGAAAGAAGGGGATACGCAGTATTTT. This translates into CASSVGGKEGDTQYF.

The chain has TRBV5-5 and TRBJ1-5, with no clear D. The CDR3 loop spans 16 amino acids. Germline CDR1 and CDR2: SGHKS and YYEKEE (reference sequence). Trimming took off 0 bases at V and 0 bases at J, with 10 bases between the two ends. Here the CDR3 DNA reads TGTGCCAGCAGCTTGGGCGGATTTTTTAGCAATCAGCCCCAGCATTTT. This gives the protein CASSLGGFFSNQPQHF.

This chain joins TRBV19 and TRBJ2-1, with 7 bases fitting TRBD2. There are 15 residues in the CDR3. CDR1 is LNHDA and CDR2 is SQIVND in the germline V gene (reference sequence). The V segment lost 8 bases and the J segment 2 bases; nucleotides outside the gene matches: 9. CDR3 sequence reads: CASAGGRVPYNEQFF. The CDR3, as DNA: TGTGCCAGTGCCGGGGGGAGGGTCCCCTACAATGAGCAGTTCTTC.